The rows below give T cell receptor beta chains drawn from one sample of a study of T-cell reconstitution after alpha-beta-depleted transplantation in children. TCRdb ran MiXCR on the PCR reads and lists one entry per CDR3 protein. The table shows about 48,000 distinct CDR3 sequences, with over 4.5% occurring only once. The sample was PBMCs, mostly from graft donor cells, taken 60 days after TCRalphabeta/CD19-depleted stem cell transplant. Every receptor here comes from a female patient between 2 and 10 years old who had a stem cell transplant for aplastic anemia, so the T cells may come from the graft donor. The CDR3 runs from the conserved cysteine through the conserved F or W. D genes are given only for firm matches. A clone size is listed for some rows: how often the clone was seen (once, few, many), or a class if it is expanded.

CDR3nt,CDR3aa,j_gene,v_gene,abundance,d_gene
TGTGCCAGTAGTATGGACAGGGGATATATGAACACTGAAGCTTTCTTT,CASSMDRGYMNTEAFF,TRBJ1-1,TRBV19,many,TRBD1
TGTGCCAGCAGTGAAGTGGCCCAAGAGACCCAGTACTTC,CASSEVAQETQYF,TRBJ2-5,TRBV6-1,many,-
TGTGCCAGCAGTCCAGGGAGATGGGAGACCCAGTACTTC,CASSPGRWETQYF,TRBJ2-5,TRBV28,many,-
TGCAGTGCCCCCGGGCCGGGACAGGTATTGTACGAGCAGTACTTC,CSAPGPGQVLYEQYF,TRBJ2-7,TRBV20-1,many,TRBD1
TGTGCCAGCAGCTTAGCCACGGTCTCCCCCCCCGGCTACACCTTC,CASSLATVSPPGYTF,TRBJ1-2,TRBV7-9,few,-
TGCGCCAGCAGCTTGGATAGAAGGGTAGGGGTCAATGAGCAGTTCTTC,CASSLDRRVGVNEQFF,TRBJ2-1,TRBV5-1,many,-
TGCGCCAGCAGCCGAGATTTAGGACAGGGGACGATTGGCTACACCTTC,CASSRDLGQGTIGYTF,TRBJ1-2,TRBV4-1,-,TRBD1
TGCAGTGCTCCGAGACTAGCGGTTTTCTCCTACAATGAGCAGTTCTTC,CSAPRLAVFSYNEQFF,TRBJ2-1,TRBV20-1,many,TRBD2
TGTGCCAGCAGCTTAGTGGGGCTCGGGGCGGGATACTACGAGCAGTACTTC,CASSLVGLGAGYYEQYF,TRBJ2-7,TRBV7-2,-,-
TGTGCCAGCAGCGGCAGACAGGGGAACACCGGGGAGCTGTTTTTT,CASSGRQGNTGELFF,TRBJ2-2,TRBV6-1,many,TRBD1
TGTGCCAGCAGTCGCACTCCGGGACAGGGGGACTACGAGCAGTACTTC,CASSRTPGQGDYEQYF,TRBJ2-7,TRBV28,-,TRBD1
TGTGCCAGCAGTTTGGGTCAGAAAGAGACCCAGTACTTC,CASSLGQKETQYF,TRBJ2-5,TRBV12-3/TRBV12-4,many,-
TGCGCCAGCAGCTTGGACAACCATGAGCAGTTCTTC,CASSLDNHEQFF,TRBJ2-1,TRBV5-1,many,-
TGTGCCAGCAGCTCGCCCCTATACCGAGCGAACACCGGGGAGCTGTTTTTT,CASSSPLYRANTGELFF,TRBJ2-2,TRBV7-2,many,-
TGCGCCAGCCGGTCGACTAGCGGGACGTACAATGAGCAGTTCTTC,CASRSTSGTYNEQFF,TRBJ2-1,TRBV5-1,-,TRBD2
TGTGCCAGCAGTGAATTCGTCTCCTACGAGCAGTACTTC,CASSEFVSYEQYF,TRBJ2-7,TRBV6-1,many,-
TGTGCCAGCAGTCCCCCTGGCGGGCAGGAGCCCTGGTTGGGCGTCCTGACTTTC,CASSPPGGQEPWLGVLTF,TRBJ2-6,TRBV27,many,-
TGTGCCAGCAGCGCGGGACAGGCCCGCTCCTACGAGCAGTACTTC,CASSAGQARSYEQYF,TRBJ2-7,TRBV7-9,many,TRBD1
TGTGCCAGCAGTTCTTATAGGGGACAGGGCCACTCTAACTATGGCTACACCTTC,CASSSYRGQGHSNYGYTF,TRBJ1-2,TRBV28,many,TRBD1
TGCAGTGCTCCGCGCGGGGGAATAAGCTCCTACAATGAGCAGTTCTTC,CSAPRGGISSYNEQFF,TRBJ2-1,TRBV20-1,many,TRBD2
TGTGCCAGCAGTTTAGACGGGACAGGGGGCTACGAGCAGTACTTC,CASSLDGTGGYEQYF,TRBJ2-7,TRBV28,many,TRBD1
TGTGCCAGCAGCAAAGATAGCAGGGCCGACATTCAGTACTTC,CASSKDSRADIQYF,TRBJ2-4,TRBV21-1,once,-
TGTGCCAGCAGCTTAGAGGGACAGCACGGAAACACCATATATTTT,CASSLEGQHGNTIYF,TRBJ1-3,TRBV7-2,-,TRBD1
TGTGCCTGGAGTATTGGGGCTGGAAACACCATATATTTT,CAWSIGAGNTIYF,TRBJ1-3,TRBV30,few,-
TGTGCCAGCAGCCCTGAGGACAGGACGGTACTGGGTACGCAGTATTTT,CASSPEDRTVLGTQYF,TRBJ2-3,TRBV5-6,many,TRBD1
TGTGCCAGCAGTCTCTCGACGGCTAGTTCCTACGAGCAGTACTTC,CASSLSTASSYEQYF,TRBJ2-7,TRBV7-2,many,-
TGCGCCAGCAGCTTGGGGGCGGAAGATACGCAGTATTTT,CASSLGAEDTQYF,TRBJ2-3,TRBV5-1,many,-
TGTGCCAGCAGCTTGGGAGGGGGCGCAGATACGCAGTATTTT,CASSLGGGADTQYF,TRBJ2-3,TRBV5-5,many,TRBD1
TGTGCCAGCAGCCGTAGCGGGGGGGATAATGAGCAGTTCTTC,CASSRSGGDNEQFF,TRBJ2-1,TRBV4-2,many,TRBD2
TGTGCCAGCAGCCAGATGGGGGAAAGCACTGAAGCTTTCTTT,CASSQMGESTEAFF,TRBJ1-1,TRBV3-1,many,-
TGTGCCAGCAGCTGGGGGGAAGGTAATTCACCCCTCCACTTT,CASSWGEGNSPLHF,TRBJ1-6,TRBV6-5,many,-
TGTGCCAGCAGTTTGTCAACGGTGAATGCTTTCTTT,CASSLSTVNAFF,TRBJ1-1,TRBV12-3/TRBV12-4,many,-
TGTGCCAGCAGCACTTTTAACCAAGAGACCCAGTACTTC,CASSTFNQETQYF,TRBJ2-5,TRBV7-9,many,-
TGTGCCAGCAGCTTCCCAGCGGGAGTCATAGGGGAGCTGTTTTTT,CASSFPAGVIGELFF,TRBJ2-2,TRBV7-9,many,TRBD2
TGTGCCAGCAGATCAGACAGGTCTCCCTACGAGCAGTACTTC,CASRSDRSPYEQYF,TRBJ2-7,TRBV6-1,many,-
TGCAGCGTTGAGACAGGGGGCTACGAGCAGTACTTC,CSVETGGYEQYF,TRBJ2-7,TRBV29-1,many,TRBD1
TGTGCCAGCCCGGGACTTAACACCGGGGAGCTGTTTTTT,CASPGLNTGELFF,TRBJ2-2,TRBV21-1,many,-
TGTGCCAGCAGGCAGACCGGGAATAGGGGAAAGACCCAGTACTTC,CASRQTGNRGKTQYF,TRBJ2-5,TRBV28,-,-
TGTGCCAGCAGCTTAGAGGGGATTGATAATTCACCCCTCCACTTT,CASSLEGIDNSPLHF,TRBJ1-6,TRBV7-8,many,-
TGTGCCATCAGTGAGGGACAGGGGGAGACCCAGTACTTC,CAISEGQGETQYF,TRBJ2-5,TRBV10-3,many,TRBD1
TGCAGTGCTAGTCTAGGGGGGGTGAACACTGAAGCTTTCTTT,CSASLGGVNTEAFF,TRBJ1-1,TRBV20-1,many,-
TGTGCCAGCGCCGGTCTCGGGAATGAGCAGTTCTTC,CASAGLGNEQFF,TRBJ2-1,TRBV2,few,-
TGTGCCAGCAGTCGTCGGACGGCCGAAGAGACCCAGTACTTC,CASSRRTAEETQYF,TRBJ2-5,TRBV3-1,many,-
TGCAGTGCTAGAGCCCCAGGGGGTGACTCCTATGGCTACACCTTC,CSARAPGGDSYGYTF,TRBJ1-2,TRBV20-1,many,TRBD1
TGTGCCAGCAGCTTGCCGGGGGGCTCCTACAATGAGCAGTTCTTC,CASSLPGGSYNEQFF,TRBJ2-1,TRBV5-6,many,TRBD2
TGTGCCAGCAGTGGGAGGGGGGGGAACACCGGGGAGCTGTTTTTT,CASSGRGGNTGELFF,TRBJ2-2,TRBV6-1,-,-
TGTGCCAGCAGCCCAAAGGGACTAGCGGGAGATGGGGAGACCCAGTACTTC,CASSPKGLAGDGETQYF,TRBJ2-5,TRBV4-2,-,TRBD2
TGTGCCACCAGTGGGGGACAGGGCACAGATACGCAGTATTTT,CATSGGQGTDTQYF,TRBJ2-3,TRBV24-1,many,TRBD1
TGTGCCAGCTCACCACAGGGGGCGAATGAAAAACTGTTTTTT,CASSPQGANEKLFF,TRBJ1-4,TRBV18,-,TRBD1
TGTGCCAGCAGTTGGACAGCGGCCCTACACTATGGCTACACCTTC,CASSWTAALHYGYTF,TRBJ1-2,TRBV27,many,-
TGCGCCAGCAGTGAGTCAAGACTAGTGGGGGAGCAGTACTTC,CASSESRLVGEQYF,TRBJ2-7,TRBV10-1,many,-
TGTGCCAGCAGCGTAGCTACCAGGGACAGTCTCTACGAGCAGTACTTC,CASSVATRDSLYEQYF,TRBJ2-7,TRBV9,many,TRBD1
TGTGCCAGCAGCCCCGGTTGGTTCGGCACGGACAAAGAAGCTTTCTTT,CASSPGWFGTDKEAFF,TRBJ1-1,TRBV7-2,-,-
TGCAGCGTTGGCCCGCAAGAGACCCAGTACTTC,CSVGPQETQYF,TRBJ2-5,TRBV29-1,medium-sized,-
TGCGCCAGCAGCCGCGGACTAGCGGGTTACTACGAGCAGTACTTC,CASSRGLAGYYEQYF,TRBJ2-7,TRBV5-1,many,TRBD2
TGTGCCAGCAGCTTAGGGACTAGCGGGGGAGGGGCCAAAAACATTCAGTACTTC,CASSLGTSGGGAKNIQYF,TRBJ2-4,TRBV7-2,few,TRBD2
TGTGCCATCAGTTACGACGGGAACACTGAAGCTTTCTTT,CAISYDGNTEAFF,TRBJ1-1,TRBV10-3,many,-
TGCGCCAGCAGCTCATCCCCTCAAGAGACCCAGTACTTC,CASSSSPQETQYF,TRBJ2-5,TRBV5-1,many,-
TGCAGTGCTACAGACAGGGGCTTCTATAATTCACCCCTCCACTTT,CSATDRGFYNSPLHF,TRBJ1-6,TRBV20-1,many,TRBD1